This TCR beta chain was captured by sequencing in a study of T cells in localized non-small cell lung cancer. CDR1 is SGHTA, CDR2 FQGNSA, per germline. CDR3 length: 16 amino acids. Trimming removed 5 bases from V and 6 bases from J; junction bases left unmatched: 13. Only in-frame clones appear in the TCRdb table, and some are missing; sequencing was by immunoSEQ multiplex PCR. Of 30,000 to 35,000 clones listed, roughly 90% were seen once; the top ten hold around 4.2%. This clonotype originated in a woman aged 35-75 years with stage I lung adenocarcinoma. The specimen was peripheral blood, collected before any cancer treatment. The V gene is TRBV7-2, the J gene TRBJ1-5, with TRBD1 matching 7 bases. CDR3 sequence (DNA): TGTGCCAGCAGCCAGGCCGGGCAAGGGGGCATTCAGCCCCAGCATTTT. Protein sequence: CASSQAGQGGIQPQHF.